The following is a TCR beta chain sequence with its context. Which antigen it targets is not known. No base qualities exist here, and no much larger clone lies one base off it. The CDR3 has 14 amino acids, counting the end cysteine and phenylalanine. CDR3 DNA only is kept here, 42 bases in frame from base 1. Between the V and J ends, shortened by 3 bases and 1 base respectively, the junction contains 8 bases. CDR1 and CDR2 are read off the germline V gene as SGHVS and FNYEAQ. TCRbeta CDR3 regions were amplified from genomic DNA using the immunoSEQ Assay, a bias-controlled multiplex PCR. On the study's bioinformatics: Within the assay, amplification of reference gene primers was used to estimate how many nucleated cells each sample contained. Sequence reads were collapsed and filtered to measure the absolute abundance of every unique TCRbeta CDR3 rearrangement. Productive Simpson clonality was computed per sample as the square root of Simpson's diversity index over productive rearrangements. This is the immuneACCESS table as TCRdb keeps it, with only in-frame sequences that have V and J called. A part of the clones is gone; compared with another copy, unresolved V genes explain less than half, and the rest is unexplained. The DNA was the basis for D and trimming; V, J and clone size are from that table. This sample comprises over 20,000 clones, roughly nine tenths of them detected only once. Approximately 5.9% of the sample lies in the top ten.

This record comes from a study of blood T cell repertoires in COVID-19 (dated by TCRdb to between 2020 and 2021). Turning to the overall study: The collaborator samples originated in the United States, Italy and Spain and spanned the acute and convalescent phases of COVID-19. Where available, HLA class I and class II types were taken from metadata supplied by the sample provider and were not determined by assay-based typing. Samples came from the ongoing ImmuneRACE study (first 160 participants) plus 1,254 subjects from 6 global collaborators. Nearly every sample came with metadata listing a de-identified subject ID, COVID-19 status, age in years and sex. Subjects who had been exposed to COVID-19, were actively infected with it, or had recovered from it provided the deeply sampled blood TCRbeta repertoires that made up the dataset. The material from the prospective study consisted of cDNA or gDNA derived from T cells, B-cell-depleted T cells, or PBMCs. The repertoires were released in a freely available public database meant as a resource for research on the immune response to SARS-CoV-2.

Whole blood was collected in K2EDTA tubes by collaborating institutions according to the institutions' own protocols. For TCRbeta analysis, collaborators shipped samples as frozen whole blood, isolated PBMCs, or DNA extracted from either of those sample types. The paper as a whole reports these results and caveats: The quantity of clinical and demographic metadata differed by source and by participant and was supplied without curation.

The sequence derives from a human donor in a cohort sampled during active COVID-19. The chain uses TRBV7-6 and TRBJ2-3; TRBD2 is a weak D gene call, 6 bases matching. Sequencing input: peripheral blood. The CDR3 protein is CASSLEGRTDTQYF. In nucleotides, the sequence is TGTGCCAGCAGCTTGGAGGGCCGCACAGATACGCAGTATTTT. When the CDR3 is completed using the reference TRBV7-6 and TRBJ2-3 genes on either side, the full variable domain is GAGVSQSPRYKVTKRGQDVALRCDPISGHVSLYWYRQALGQGPEFLTYFNYEAQQDKSGLPNDRFSAERPEGSISTLTIQRTEQRDSAMYRCASSLEGRTDTQYFGPGTRLTVL.